Given below is one T cell receptor beta chain in context. The target of this receptor is not known. Base qualities are not recorded, but no much larger clone differs from it by a single base. This entry comes from a study of shared clonotypes between healthy human individuals (dated by TCRdb to about 2020). Background for the entire study: The cohort comprised a couple of women and a few men aged 18 to 49 years. For each donor, CD4 naive and CD4 memory were each run on three plates, CD8 naive on two plates, and CD8 memory on one plate. Blood TCR repertoires of a handful of healthy adults were deeply sequenced to estimate repertoire size and the extent of clonotype sharing between individuals. To increase sequencing depth and limit assay-specific biases, TCR repertoire library preparation and sequencing were carried out by different laboratories using diverse techniques. Leukapheresis yielded between about 0.9 and 10 billion PBMCs per donor. The investigation overall reported the following: Roughly 5% of naive CD4, roughly 3.6% of naive CD8, 2% to 2.5% of memory CD4, and approximately 0.4% of memory CD8 clonotypes were shared across several donors. Based on pairwise subsampling, the degree of clonotype sharing among donors was expected to be affected by sequencing depth. Clonotypes shared by all four sorted-subset donors showed higher generation probabilities than non-shared clonotypes. Because the study included only a small number of donors, the genetic and exposure-history diversity represented was limited. Sampling was limited to blood, and TCR repertoires in tissue likely differ from TCR repertoires in blood. Even with the large sequencing depth, rarefaction of the sorted-subset datasets indicated that sequencing was incomplete. Larger estimated clonotype richness was generally found for naive subsets than for memory subsets.

The germline V gene (reference sequence) provides CDR1 LNHDA and CDR2 SQIVND. The cysteine opens and the phenylalanine closes a CDR3 of 17 amino acids. Only the CDR3 part of the read is kept: 51 bases, read in frame from the first base. Ends trimmed: V by 3 bases, J by 5 bases; bases unmatched to a gene: 13. Using the deep immunoSEQ assay, multiplex PCR amplified TCR CDR3 regions from genomic DNA. Genomic DNA extracted from each cell subset was distributed evenly over all wells of several immunoSEQ 96-well plates, and each plate served as one replicate. For sorted subsets, each replicate PCR was loaded with 200 to 250 ng genomic DNA, equivalent to 30,000 to 35,000 T cell genomes. Purified libraries were measured with a Qubit 3.0 fluorometer, size-checked on a Bioanalyzer 2100, and measured again with the KAPA Library Quantification kit. Every immunoSEQ 96-well plate was sequenced on a dedicated single-read 150-cycle Illumina NextSeq 550 flow cell. The study's own analysis went as follows. Because the immunoSEQ output included only junctional sequences and no quality scores, the filtering could not be the same as the filtering used for full-length reads. Sequences were annotated with PyIR, a Python wrapper for IgBLAST v1.9, and V/J genes and CDR3 were assigned using IMGT germline references. Reads were filtered out if the reads had weak V/J assignments (E-value above 1e-6), no CDR3, stop codons, out-of-frame junctions, or ambiguous translated residues. V3J clonotypes were defined as sequences sharing the same inferred V gene, J gene, and CDR3 amino acid sequence. Percentage overlap between repertoires was computed as shared unique clonotypes divided by the size of the smaller repertoire. Three approaches were used to assess repertoire richness: RTK rarefaction, the Chao1 estimator, and Recon v2.1 estimates of unobserved clonotypes. For all TCRbeta clonotypes obtained by the gDNA method from four donors, generation probabilities were computed with OLGA. This immuneACCESS table, as held by TCRdb, lists in-frame sequences with V and J called but not all clones. Of the missing ones, under half trace to an unresolved V gene in checked studies; the others have no known cause. From that table come the V and J calls and clone size; the DNA was used to work out D and trimming. This sample lists 2.5 million or so clones; around nine tenths were detected once. In total, the top ten clones hold about 0.13% of the sample.

The donors were healthy, HIV-negative adults with no recently reported acute infections or vaccinations. Only Caucasian adults living in Nashville, Tennessee, USA were represented among the donors. CD4+ T cells were enriched by magnetic negative selection, after which naive cells were positively selected on CD45RA and the negative fraction was taken as the memory subset. Blood was obtained by leukapheresis, after which PBMCs were separated by Ficoll-Histopaque density gradient centrifugation and cryopreserved in liquid nitrogen vapor phase. Analytical flow cytometry was used to check the purity and quantity of every magnetically sorted T cell population. Genomic DNA was isolated from every sorted fraction and measured by UV absorbance on a Nanodrop 2000c.

The clonotype originates from a man aged 18 to 30 in good health. This sequence uses TRBV19 and TRBJ2-1; 7 nucleotides in the junction match TRBD2. Specimen: naive CD4+ T cells sorted from blood. The intended sense of this specimen's cell subset or site label: CD45RA+ positively selected. For the CDR3, the sequence is CASSIYAREIGHNEQFF. The DNA sequence is given as TGTGCCAGTAGTATCTATGCGCGGGAGATCGGACACAATGAGCAGTTCTTC.